The table lists the clone carrying this T cell receptor beta chain with a count of one. The data belong to a study of cytomegalovirus exposure and HLA in healthy donors. In the PCR, 60 Vbeta and 13 Jbeta primers were used. Original methodology: Some 12 million shared chains were among the about 80 million unique TCR beta chains that a later analysis counted. TCRdb's copy holds only in-frame clones and misses some; the assay was immunoSEQ multiplex PCR. Clonal size and the V and J genes are those of that table, whereas D and trimming came from the DNA. The table lists 300,000 or so clones, roughly 86% of them singletons. Germline V gene lookup returns CDR1 SGHTA and CDR2 FQGNSA. Deletions cut 4 bases from V and 5 bases from J, with 6 bases between. The CDR3 extends over 11 amino acids.

The receptor was isolated from a woman aged 40 to 49 in good health and CMV-seropositive. J is TRBJ2-7 and V is TRBV7-2; D remains ambiguous. Sequencing used PBMCs. In DNA form, the CDR3 reads TGTGCCAGCAGCTCGTGGCACGAGCAGTACTTC. Its translation is CASSSWHEQYF.